The 5 T cell receptor beta chains in this list originate from one sample, sequenced in a study of blood T cell repertoires in COVID-19. TCRdb keeps only in-frame clones here, not all; method: immunoSEQ multiplex PCR. In the table there are roughly 70,000 clones, 80% to 90% of which are singletons. Sequenced sample: peripheral blood. The source is an elderly woman with active or convalescent COVID-19.

The CDR3 sequence is CASSPGQNTGELFF. The CDR3, as DNA: TGTGCCAGCAGCCCCGGACAGAACACCGGGGAGCTGTTTTTT. The genes are TRBV7-3 and TRBJ2-2; a weak D match, TRBD1 (5 bases). Germline CDR1 SGHTA, CDR2 FQGTGA. This CDR3 is 14 amino acids long. Trimming took off 5 bases at V and 1 base at J, with 8 bases between the two ends.

The rearrangement links TRBV9 to TRBJ1-2; D remains unclear. V was cut by 4 bases and J by 8 bases, with 15 bases left in between. Germline V lookup: CDR1 SGDLS, CDR2 YYNGEE. This CDR3 region has 13 residues. DNA of the CDR3: TGTGCCAGCAGCTTAGGAGGTCCCACAGGCTACACCTTC. Translating gives CASSLGGPTGYTF.

The table lists this clone with many counts. This chain connects TRBV4-1 to TRBJ2-7; TRBD2 aligns across 9 bases. Germline trimming cut 0 bases from V and 2 bases from J; bases unmatched to any gene: 11. CDR1 MGHRA and CDR2 YSYEKL come from the germline V gene. CDR3 length: 18 residues. The CDR3 loop is CASSQEDSLAGEAYEQYF. The CDR3, as DNA: TGCGCCAGCAGCCAAGAAGATTCGTTAGCGGGAGAGGCCTACGAGCAGTACTTC.

This chain uses TRBV5-1 with TRBJ2-5, with 10 positions matching TRBD1. The CDR3 extends over 19 amino acids. Looked up from germline, CDR1 is SGHRS and CDR2 is YFSETQ. J was trimmed by 4 bases and V by 4 bases; bases with no gene match: 19. The CDR3 region has the DNA TGCGCCAGCAGCCACCGGACTATCCGGGACAGGGGACACCGAGAGACCCAGTACTTC. Protein sequence: CASSHRTIRDRGHRETQYF.

This clone was detected only a few times. The chain combines TRBV5-4 with TRBJ2-1; maybe TRBD2 (6 bases). Germline V gene sequence: CDR1 SGHNT, CDR2 YYREEE (reference sequence). The V end lost 0 bases, the J end lost 0 bases, and 10 bases lay between the germline ends. This CDR3 region has 16 residues. CDR3 nucleotides: TGTGCCAGCAGCTTGGATCTAGCGAGCTCCTACAATGAGCAGTTCTTC. This translates into CASSLDLASSYNEQFF.